The 15 T cell receptor beta chains given below trace back to one sample, sequenced in a study of shared T cell receptors in the human thymus. Method: immunoSEQ multiplex PCR; TCRdb's copy keeps in-frame clones and lacks some. The repertoire holds hundreds of thousands of clones, with approximately 87% as singletons. This same sample was also taken into another study, of human thymus T cells.

The sample was thymocytes. The receptors come from a boy under three years old with a congenital heart defect.

This chain uses TRBV19 with TRBJ2-3; 11 bases agree with TRBD2. This CDR3 has 12 amino acids. Looked up from germline, CDR1 is LNHDA and CDR2 is SQIVND (reference sequence). The trim removed 11 bases at V and 5 bases at J, leaving 3 bases unmatched. For the CDR3, the DNA is TGTGCCGCCGGACTAGCGGGAGATACGCAGTATTTT. Translation: CAAGLAGDTQYF.

The chain joins TRBV11-2 to TRBJ2-3; tentative D call: TRBD2 (6 bases). The germline V gene encodes CDR1 SGHAT and CDR2 FQNNGV. Trimming shortened V by 5 bases and J by 0 bases, and 18 bases separated the two germline ends. There are 17 residues in the CDR3. The CDR3 DNA reads as TGTGCCAGCAGCCCTGTCTCCCGGGGGTTCAGCACAGATACGCAGTATTTT. It encodes CASSPVSRGFSTDTQYF.

The rearrangement uses TRBV11-2 and TRBJ2-7; maybe TRBD2 (5 bases). Per germline, CDR1 SGHAT and CDR2 FQNNGV. The V end lost 5 bases, the J end lost 3 bases, and 8 bases lay between the germline ends. The CDR3 extends over 12 amino acids. CDR3 in amino acids: CASSQDFYEQYF. The DNA of the CDR3 is TGTGCCAGCAGCCAGGACTTCTACGAGCAGTACTTC.

This clone was detected a few times. The chain uses TRBV19 and TRBJ2-2; 14 nucleotides line up with TRBD2. Looked up from germline, CDR1 is LNHDA and CDR2 is SQIVND (reference sequence). The CDR3 consists of 17 residues. After removal of 4 bases from V and 4 bases from J, the junction contained 5 bases not matched to a gene. The CDR3 nucleotides are TGTGCCAGTAGTACAGGGACTAGCGGGAGAAGCACCGGGGAGCTGTTTTTT. Its protein product is CASSTGTSGRSTGELFF.

The V gene is TRBV7-3, the J gene TRBJ2-1, with D possibly matching TRBD2 (6 bases). Germline V gene data show CDR1 as SGHTA and CDR2 as FQGTGA. CDR3 size: 18 residues. V lost 1 base to trimming and J lost 2 bases, with 18 bases between them. The CDR3, as DNA: TGTGCCAGCAGCTTAAGCCCCCCACTAGCTGAACCCTACAATGAGCAGTTCTTC. It encodes CASSLSPPLAEPYNEQFF.

This chain joins TRBV19 and TRBJ2-1; 14 nucleotides align to TRBD2. CDR1 LNHDA and CDR2 SQIVND come from the germline V gene (reference sequence). V dropped 5 bases and J dropped 4; count of bases not matched to a gene: 7. The CDR3 spans 17 residues. DNA of the CDR3: TGTGCCAGTAGTTGTGGGACTAGCGGGAGATCTTACAATGAGCAGTTCTTC. Its protein product is CASSCGTSGRSYNEQFF.

This rearrangement joins TRBV6-1 to TRBJ2-7; D ambiguous. The CDR3 is made up of 14 amino acids. The V gene lost 8 bases and the J gene lost 1 base, with 15 bases spanning the gap. In germline, CDR1 is MNHNS, CDR2 SASEGT. The CDR3 DNA reads as TGTGCCAGCCGCCTGATGCCAGTTTCCTACGAGCAGTACTTC. Encoded protein: CASRLMPVSYEQYF.

J is TRBJ1-1 and V is TRBV4-3; D may be TRBD1 (5 bases). The length of the CDR3 is 16 residues. Germline lookup yields CDR1 LGHNA and CDR2 YSLEER. V was clipped by 0 bases and J by 3 bases, with 14 bases between them. The CDR3 DNA reads TGCGCCAGCAGCCAAGAGTCGTCGGGGGAAGACACTGAAGCTTTCTTT. It yields the protein CASSQESSGEDTEAFF.

This clone was counted between two and nine times. The chain carries TRBV27 and TRBJ2-7, with TRBD1 identical over 8 bases. With 6 bases clipped from V and 5 bases from J, the junction kept 9 bases outside the gene matches. The CDR3 sequence is 14 residues long. The V gene's germline CDR1 is MNHEY and CDR2 SMNVEV (reference sequence). The CDR3 loop is CASSQDQGANEQYF. The CDR3 bases are TGTGCCAGCAGCCAGGATCAGGGGGCCAACGAGCAGTACTTC.

The chain employs TRBV19 and TRBJ1-2; no firm D call. CDR3 length: 16 amino acids. V gave up 1 base and J gave up 5 bases, with 17 bases separating them. Germline V gene data show CDR1 as LNHDA and CDR2 as SQIVND (reference sequence). This chain's CDR3 is CASSIASSYIRYGYTF. The CDR3 DNA sequence: TGTGCCAGTAGTATAGCCTCCAGTTATATTCGATATGGCTACACCTTC.

This clone came up once. V is TRBV5-4 and J is TRBJ1-3, with TRBD1 as a possible D gene (6 bases). This CDR3 contains 20 residues. Between the trimmed V and J ends, which lost 4 bases and 1 base, there was a span of 27 bases. CDR1 and CDR2 (germline): SGHNT, YYREEE (reference sequence). The CDR3 reads CASSRGRAQGSEVSGNTIYF. Here the CDR3 DNA reads TGTGCCAGCAGCCGAGGTAGGGCACAGGGTTCTGAGGTTTCTGGAAACACCATATATTTT.

The chain uses TRBV7-9 and TRBJ2-3; 7 bases match TRBD1. Looked up from germline, CDR1 is SEHNR and CDR2 is FQNEAQ (reference sequence). Germline trimming cut 5 bases from V and 1 base from J; bases unmatched to any gene: 3. This CDR3 has 14 amino acids. In DNA, the CDR3 is TGTGCCAGCAGCCAGGGGGTGGGCACAGATACGCAGTATTTT. This encodes CASSQGVGTDTQYF.

The chain links TRBV6-5 to TRBJ1-1; maybe TRBD1 (6 bases). Germline CDR1 MNHEY, CDR2 SVGAGI. V was clipped by 10 bases and J by 3 bases, with 12 bases between them. The CDR3 has 12 amino acids. The CDR3 coding sequence is TGTGCCACTCGGGACACTGACACTGAAGCTTTCTTT. It is translated as CATRDTDTEAFF.

This chain connects TRBV6-6 to TRBJ2-1, with 7 bases that match TRBD1. With 6 bases clipped from V and 7 bases from J, the junction kept 15 bases outside the gene matches. The CDR3 has 16 residues. Per germline, CDR1 MNHNY and CDR2 SVGAGI (reference sequence). CDR3 amino acids: CASSTYPRQGRNEQFF. Written as DNA, the CDR3 is TGTGCCAGCAGCACATACCCAAGACAGGGACGGAATGAGCAGTTCTTC.

The rearrangement links TRBV21-1 to TRBJ2-1; the table's D gene call, TRBD1, was not cross checked with the DNA. TRBV21-1 is termed a pseudogene. This CDR3 has 15 residues. The CDR3 is CASSPRRTGLGEQFF. The CDR3 coding sequence is TGTGCCAGCAGCCCTAGACGCACAGGTTTGGGGGAGCAGTTCTTC.